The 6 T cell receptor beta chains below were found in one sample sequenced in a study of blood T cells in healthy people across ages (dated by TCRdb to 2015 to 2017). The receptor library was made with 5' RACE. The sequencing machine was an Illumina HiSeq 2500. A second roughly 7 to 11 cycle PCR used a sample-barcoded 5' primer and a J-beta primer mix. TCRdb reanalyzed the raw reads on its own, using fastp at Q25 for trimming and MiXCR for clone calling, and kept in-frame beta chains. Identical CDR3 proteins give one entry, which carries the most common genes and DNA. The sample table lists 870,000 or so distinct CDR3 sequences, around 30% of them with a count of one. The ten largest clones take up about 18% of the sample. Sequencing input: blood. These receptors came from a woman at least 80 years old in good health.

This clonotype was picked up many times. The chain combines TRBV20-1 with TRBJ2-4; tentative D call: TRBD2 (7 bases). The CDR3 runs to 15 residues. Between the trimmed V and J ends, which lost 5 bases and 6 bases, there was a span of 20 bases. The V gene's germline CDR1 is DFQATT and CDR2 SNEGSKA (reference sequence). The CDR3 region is CSAVEGGANGNIQYF. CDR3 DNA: TGCAGTGCTGTGGAAGGGGGGGCAAACGGAAACATTCAGTACTTC.

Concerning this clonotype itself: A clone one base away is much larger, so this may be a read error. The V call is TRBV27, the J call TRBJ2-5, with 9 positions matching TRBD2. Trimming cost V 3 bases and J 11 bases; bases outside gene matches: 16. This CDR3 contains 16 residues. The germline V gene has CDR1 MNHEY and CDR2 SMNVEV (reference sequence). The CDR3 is CASSFSSLAGRNEQYF. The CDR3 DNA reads TGTGCCAGCAGTTTCTCGTCCCTAGCGGGGAGGAATGAGCAGTACTTC.

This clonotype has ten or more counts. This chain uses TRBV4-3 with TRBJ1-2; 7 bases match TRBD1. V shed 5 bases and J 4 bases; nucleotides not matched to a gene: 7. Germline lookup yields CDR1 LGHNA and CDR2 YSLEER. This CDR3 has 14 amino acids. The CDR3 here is CASSKQGQSYGYTF. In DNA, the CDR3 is TGCGCCAGCAGCAAACAGGGGCAGAGCTATGGCTACACCTTC.

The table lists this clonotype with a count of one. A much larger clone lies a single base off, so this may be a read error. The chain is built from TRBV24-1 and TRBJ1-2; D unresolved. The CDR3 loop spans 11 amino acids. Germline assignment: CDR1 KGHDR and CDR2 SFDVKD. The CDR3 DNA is TGTGCCGCCAGTGACACATATGGCTACACCTTC. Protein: CAASDTYGYTF.

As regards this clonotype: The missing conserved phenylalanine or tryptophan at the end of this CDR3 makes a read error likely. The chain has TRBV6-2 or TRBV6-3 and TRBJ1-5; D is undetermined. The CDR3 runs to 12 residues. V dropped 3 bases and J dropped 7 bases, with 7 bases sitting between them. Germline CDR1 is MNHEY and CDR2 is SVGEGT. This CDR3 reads CASSYREQPQHC. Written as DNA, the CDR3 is TGTGCCAGCAGTTATCGGGAGCAGCCCCAGCATTGT.

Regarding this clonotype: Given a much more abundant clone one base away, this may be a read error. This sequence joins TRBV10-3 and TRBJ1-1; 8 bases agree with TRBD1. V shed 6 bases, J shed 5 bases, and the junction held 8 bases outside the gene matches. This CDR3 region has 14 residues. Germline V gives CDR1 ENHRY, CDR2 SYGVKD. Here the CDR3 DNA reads TGTGCCATCAGCGTCACGACAGGGGCAACTGAAGCTTTCTTT. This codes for CAISVTTGATEAFF.